Listed below are T cell receptor beta chains from one sample, sequenced in a study of T-cell memory formation after mild COVID-19. MiXCR, applied by TCRdb to the 5' RACE reads, yields one record per CDR3 protein. The profile shows about 600,000 distinct CDR3 sequences, less than 25% of them singletons. The sample was PBMCs or a T cell subset sorted from them (not recorded which). All receptors come from an adult woman who had mild COVID-19 (a few samples of this study predate the infection). Cell type and time point are not known. CDR3s include the opening cysteine and the closing phenylalanine or tryptophan. A D gene is named only where the DNA matches it firmly. Size tells how often a clone was seen (once, few, many) or the class of an expanded clone, and some rows leave it out.

CDR3	size	D	V	J
CASSPGLAGTDTQYF	many	TRBD2	TRBV18	TRBJ2-3
CASSPHGASTTNEKLFF	NA	NA	TRBV6-2/TRBV6-3	TRBJ1-4
CASSLEYGGRDTEAFF	NA	NA	TRBV11-1	TRBJ1-1
CAISGHTGELFF	NA	NA	TRBV10-3	TRBJ2-2
CASSLGTNGELFF	NA	NA	TRBV7-2	TRBJ2-2
CASSAGTAYGYTF	many	NA	TRBV9	TRBJ1-2
CASPGGGGHSYEQYF	NA	TRBD2	TRBV7-3	TRBJ2-7
CASKFAGADTQYF	NA	NA	TRBV5-1	TRBJ2-3
CASNNKGVDTQYF	many	NA	TRBV11-2	TRBJ2-3
CASSQTPGLLETQYF	few	NA	TRBV3-1	TRBJ2-5
CAWISRTEAFF	few	NA	TRBV30	TRBJ1-1
CATSRDRWGLAYEQYF	few	TRBD2	TRBV15	TRBJ2-7
CASSPDRGRNSPLHF	few	TRBD1	TRBV3-1	TRBJ1-6
CASSLEGHQPQHF	NA	NA	TRBV5-1	TRBJ1-5
CASSTIPETQYF	NA	NA	TRBV11-3	TRBJ2-5
CATSDLNYNEQFF	NA	NA	TRBV24-1	TRBJ2-1